The next 2 T cell receptor beta chains were all read from a single sample in a study of T-cell reconstitution after alpha-beta-depleted transplantation in children. The TCRbeta library was prepared with unique molecular identifiers. TCRdb processed the PCR reads anew with MiXCR; each CDR3 protein has one entry. This sample has 350,000 to 500,000 distinct CDR3 sequences, with 43% found just once. The sequenced sample was PBMCs, obtained before TCRalphabeta/CD19-depleted stem cell transplant. All receptors derive from a girl aged 2-10 years with aplastic anemia, due to receive a stem cell transplant.

V gene TRBV5-1 combines with J gene TRBJ2-2; 11 bases align to TRBD2. Germline-derived CDR1 and CDR2 are SGHRS and YFSETQ. The CDR3 contains 13 residues. With V trimmed by 6 bases and J by 6 bases, 1 base remained unmatched. The CDR3 here is CASKGLAAGELFF. The CDR3 DNA reads TGCGCCAGCAAGGGACTAGCGGCCGGGGAGCTGTTTTTT.

For this clonotype: Being one base from a much bigger clone, this may be a read error. The conserved closing phenylalanine or tryptophan is absent in this CDR3, likely reflecting a read error. The CDR3: CASSIDLPGGNEQFL. CDR3 sequence (DNA): TGTGCCAGTAGTATAGATCTCCCGGGAGGGAATGAGCAGTTCCTC. The V gene is TRBV19, the J gene TRBJ2-1; TRBD2 matches 8 bases. The CDR3 consists of 15 residues. Germline V gives CDR1 LNHDA, CDR2 SQIVND (reference sequence). Germline trimming cut 0 bases from V and 7 bases from J; bases unmatched to any gene: 5.